This T cell receptor beta chain was captured by sequencing in a study of shared clonotypes between healthy human individuals. Germline lookup yields CDR1 LGHNT and CDR2 FRNRAP. V lost 3 bases and J lost 2, with 5 bases in between. The CDR3 has 13 amino acids. Profiled with immunoSEQ multiplex PCR; TCRdb holds only in-frame clones, not every one. The sample yields 2,500,000 or so clones, approximately 93% seen once. The sequencing input was naive CD4+ T cells from PBMCs. Subset described: CD45RA+ positively selected. The chain employs TRBV12-5 and TRBJ1-3; D remains ambiguous. The TCR comes from a man between 18 and 29 years old in good health. Some clones in this sample may be carry-over from other donors' samples. In DNA, the CDR3 is TGTGCTAGTGGTTTCGCAGCTGGAAACACCATATATTTT. Translated: CASGFAAGNTIYF. Full variable domain (remainder filled in from reference TRBV12-5 and TRBJ1-3): DARVTQTPRHKVTEMGQEVTMRCQPILGHNTVFWYRQTMMQGLELLAYFRNRAPLDDSGMPKDRFSAEMPDATLATLKIQPSEPRDSAVYFCASGFAAGNTIYFGEGSWLTVV.